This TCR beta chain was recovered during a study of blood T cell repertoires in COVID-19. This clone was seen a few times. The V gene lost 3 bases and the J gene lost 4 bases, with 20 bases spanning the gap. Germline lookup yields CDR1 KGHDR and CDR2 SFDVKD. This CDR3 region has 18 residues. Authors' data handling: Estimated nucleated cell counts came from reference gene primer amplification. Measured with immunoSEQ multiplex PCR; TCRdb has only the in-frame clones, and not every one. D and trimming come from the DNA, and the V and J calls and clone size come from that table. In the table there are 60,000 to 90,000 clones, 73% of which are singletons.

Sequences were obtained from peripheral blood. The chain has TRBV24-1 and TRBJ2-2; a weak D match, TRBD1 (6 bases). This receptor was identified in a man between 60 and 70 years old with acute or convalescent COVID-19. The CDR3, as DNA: TGTGCCACCAGTGATAAAATAGGGGACACTTACTTCACCGGGGAGCTGTTTTTT. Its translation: CATSDKIGDTYFTGELFF.